Each of the 20 T cell receptor beta chains below was sequenced from the same sample in a study of post-analysis software for immune sequencing data. No cognate antigen is known for these TCRs. Prepared libraries of TCR beta cDNA carried unique molecular identifiers. TCRdb re-analysed the PCR reads in MiXCR, keeping a single row per CDR3 protein. The table records around 770,000 distinct CDR3 sequences, just over 45% of them present only once. The study, taken as a whole, reports: The study found TRBV5-6, TRBV5-1 and TRBV20-1 among 5 or 6 TRBV segments more frequent in patients than controls.

The sequencing sample was made of blood. These receptors came from a girl between 10 and 17 years old with multiple sclerosis.

This clonotype was detected once. V and J are TRBV7-9 and TRBJ2-1; TRBD2 is a possible D gene (5 bases). The germline V and J ends were trimmed by 5 bases and 3 bases, with 11 bases remaining between them. The CDR3 loop spans 14 amino acids. CDR1 SEHNR and CDR2 FQNEAQ come from the germline V gene (reference sequence). CDR3 sequence: CASSASGIYNEQFF. CDR3 in DNA: TGTGCCAGCAGCGCATCGGGAATCTACAATGAGCAGTTCTTC.

The chain couples TRBV29-1 to TRBJ2-5; possible D gene TRBD2, 6 bases. The CDR3 has 13 amino acids. V dropped 1 base and J dropped 4 bases, with 10 bases sitting between them. Germline CDR1 is SQVTM and CDR2 is ANQGSEA. The CDR3 nucleotides read TGCAGCGTTGAAGCGCGGGGAGCAGAGACCCAGTACTTC. Protein: CSVEARGAETQYF.

This clonotype was seen a few times. The chain is built from TRBV20-1 and TRBJ2-1; no reliable D call. The germline gives CDR1 DFQATT, CDR2 SNEGSKA (reference sequence). This CDR3 comprises 11 residues. The V end was cut by 5 bases, the J end by 10 bases, with 12 bases between. This CDR3 reads CSAPGGGEQFF. The CDR3 nucleotides are TGCAGTGCTCCCGGTGGCGGAGAGCAGTTCTTC.

In its sample, this clonotype was seen a few times. The chain links TRBV12-3 or TRBV12-4 to TRBJ2-1, with no clear D. V lost 0 bases, J lost 8 bases, and 8 bases lay in between. The CDR3 is 13 residues long. This CDR3 is CASSLAPSDEQFF. Written as DNA, the CDR3 is TGTGCCAGCAGTTTAGCGCCAAGCGATGAGCAGTTCTTC.

This clonotype was picked up a small number of times. This chain joins TRBV12-3 or TRBV12-4 and TRBJ2-7; the D gene is possibly TRBD2 (6 bases). The CDR3 is made up of 14 amino acids. V was pared by 6 bases and J by 0 bases, with 12 bases between. The CDR3, as DNA: TGTGCCAGCAGCCCGACTAGGAGCTCCTACGAGCAGTACTTC. It is translated as CASSPTRSSYEQYF.

The chain recombines TRBV11-3 with TRBJ2-7; D possibly corresponds to TRBD2 (6 bases). Germline V lookup: CDR1 SGHNT, CDR2 YENEEA. CDR3 length: 14 amino acids. Trimming pared 2 bases from V and 5 bases from J, leaving 13 bases between. This chain's CDR3 is CASSLTGSPHEQYF. CDR3 nucleotides: TGTGCCAGCAGCTTAACCGGGAGTCCCCACGAGCAGTACTTC.

Many counts were recorded for this clonotype. The chain uses TRBV6-6 and TRBJ2-7; D is perhaps TRBD1 or TRBD2 (5 bases each). Trimming stripped 5 bases from V and 4 bases from J, with 9 bases between. This CDR3 region has 12 residues. Germline CDR1 and CDR2: MNHNY and SVGAGI (reference sequence). This CDR3 reads CASSRDRYEQYF. Here the CDR3 DNA reads TGTGCCAGCAGTAGGGACCGTTACGAGCAGTACTTC.

This clonotype occurred a few times. V and J are TRBV7-9 and TRBJ2-1; 9 bases are a match to TRBD2. Trimming took 2 bases from V and 7 from J; bases not matched to a gene: 18. CDR1 and CDR2 from the germline V gene are SEHNR and FQNEAQ (reference sequence). This CDR3 region has 19 residues. The CDR3 reads CASSLLWDGAGGARNEQFF. CDR3 coding DNA: TGTGCCAGCAGCTTATTGTGGGACGGAGCGGGAGGCGCTCGAAATGAGCAGTTCTTC.

The chain links TRBV29-1 to TRBJ2-1; maybe TRBD2 (5 bases). The CDR3 runs 12 residues. Deletions cut 1 base from V and 8 bases from J, with 9 bases between. Germline values: CDR1 SQVTM, CDR2 ANQGSEA. The CDR3 protein is CSVEASGDEQFF. CDR3 in DNA: TGCAGCGTTGAAGCATCCGGGGATGAGCAGTTCTTC.

The V and J genes are TRBV6-2 or TRBV6-3 and TRBJ2-4; 10 bases line up with TRBD2. TRBJ2-5 explains the end of the DNA better; the J call may be wrong. The germline CDR1 and CDR2 sequences are MNHEY and SVGEGT. The CDR3 contains 16 residues. CDR3 loop: CASSPQVSGRQETQYF. Written as DNA, the CDR3 is TGTGCCAGCAGTCCCCAAGTTAGCGGGAGGCAGGAGACCCAGTACTTC.

This clonotype was found a few times. The gene calls are TRBV4-1 and TRBJ2-3; 8 bases map to TRBD2. Germline loops: CDR1 MGHRA, CDR2 YSYEKL. Trimming took 3 bases from V and 0 from J; bases not matched to a gene: 11. This CDR3 has 18 residues. CDR3 bases: TGCGCCAGCAGCCATCCCCCCGTGGCTAGCGGGAGCACAGATACGCAGTATTTT. Its protein product is CASSHPPVASGSTDTQYF.

This clonotype was counted only a few times. V usage is TRBV10-1 and J usage is TRBJ1-1; weak D call: TRBD1 (6 bases). This CDR3 comprises 15 residues. The V and J ends lost 0 bases and 4 bases respectively, with 12 bases between them. Germline CDR1 reads WNHNN; CDR2 reads SYGVQD (reference sequence). The CDR3 loop reads CASSESRGGSTEAFF. CDR3 sequence (DNA): TGCGCCAGCAGTGAGTCCAGGGGAGGGAGCACTGAAGCTTTCTTT.

The chain recombines TRBV29-1 with TRBJ1-4; 8 positions agree with TRBD1. The CDR3 consists of 13 residues. Germline V gene lookup returns CDR1 SQVTM and CDR2 ANQGSEA. After removal of 7 bases from V and 8 bases from J, the junction contained 9 bases not matched to a gene. The CDR3: CSATGQGWEKLFF. The CDR3 coding sequence is TGCAGCGCTACTGGACAGGGTTGGGAAAAACTGTTTTTT.

This chain joins TRBV7-8 and TRBJ2-5; 10 bases align to TRBD1. The V and J ends lost 5 bases and 11 bases, in that order; junction bases with no gene match: 11. CDR3 length equals 14 residues. Germline V lookup: CDR1 SGHVS, CDR2 FQNEAQ. In nucleotides, the CDR3 is TGTGCCAGCAGCCCAGGGACAGGGGTGAGGGAGCAGTACTTC. This sequence encodes CASSPGTGVREQYF.

This clonotype was seen more than once but under ten times. The V and J genes are TRBV20-1 and TRBJ1-2; TRBD1 might be the D (5 bases). Germline CDR1 is DFQATT and CDR2 is SNEGSKA (reference sequence). The V end lost 3 bases, the J end lost 2 bases, and 10 bases lay between the germline ends. The CDR3 covers 13 residues. CDR3 DNA sequence: TGCAGTGCTAGGTTGGGGCTAAACTATGGCTACACCTTC. Protein product: CSARLGLNYGYTF.

The genes are TRBV7-6 and TRBJ2-5; possibly TRBD1 for D (5 bases). The germline V and J ends were trimmed by 5 bases and 1 base, with 14 bases remaining between them. The CDR3 is 15 amino acids. The V gene's germline CDR1 is SGHVS and CDR2 FNYEAQ. This chain's CDR3 is CASSTPDTSQETQYF. In nucleotides, the CDR3 is TGTGCCAGCAGCACCCCGGACACATCCCAAGAGACCCAGTACTTC.

The chain is built from TRBV3-1 and TRBJ2-1, with 10 nucleotides matching TRBD2. Per germline, CDR1 LGHDT and CDR2 YNNKEL (reference sequence). This CDR3 spans 18 amino acids. The ends lost 4 bases at V and 3 bases at J; junction bases unmatched: 12. Here the CDR3 DNA reads TGTGCCAGCAGCCTCAGACTAGCGGGTCGAGGGGACTACAATGAGCAGTTCTTC. As protein: CASSLRLAGRGDYNEQFF.

This clonotype showed up many times. The chain is built from TRBV13 and TRBJ2-5; D is tentatively TRBD1 or TRBD2 (5 bases each). The V gene's germline CDR1 is PRHDT and CDR2 FYEKMQ (reference sequence). The V end was cut by 4 bases, the J end by 5 bases, with 11 bases between. The CDR3 contains 13 residues. CDR3 region: CASSSRGMETQYF. In nucleotides, the CDR3 is TGTGCCAGCAGCTCCCGGGGCATGGAGACCCAGTACTTC.

This clonotype has more than one count but fewer than ten. The CDR3, as DNA: TGCAGCGTTGGGGAGAAGCAAGGCGAGCAGTACTTC. This translates into CSVGEKQGEQYF. The rearrangement uses TRBV29-1 and TRBJ2-7; TRBD2 is a possible D gene (5 bases). Trimming took off 4 bases at V and 6 bases at J, with 13 bases between the two ends. The CDR3 is 12 amino acids. The germline V gene has CDR1 SQVTM and CDR2 ANQGSEA.

The gene calls are TRBV2 and TRBJ1-2, with 7 bases lining up with TRBD1. Unmatched junction bases numbered 5, after V lost 6 bases and J lost 4 bases. CDR1 and CDR2 (germline): SNHLY, FYNNEI. This CDR3 is built from 13 residues. The CDR3 spells CASRSGDSYGYTF. As DNA, the CDR3 is TGTGCCAGCAGAAGTGGGGACAGCTATGGCTACACCTTC.